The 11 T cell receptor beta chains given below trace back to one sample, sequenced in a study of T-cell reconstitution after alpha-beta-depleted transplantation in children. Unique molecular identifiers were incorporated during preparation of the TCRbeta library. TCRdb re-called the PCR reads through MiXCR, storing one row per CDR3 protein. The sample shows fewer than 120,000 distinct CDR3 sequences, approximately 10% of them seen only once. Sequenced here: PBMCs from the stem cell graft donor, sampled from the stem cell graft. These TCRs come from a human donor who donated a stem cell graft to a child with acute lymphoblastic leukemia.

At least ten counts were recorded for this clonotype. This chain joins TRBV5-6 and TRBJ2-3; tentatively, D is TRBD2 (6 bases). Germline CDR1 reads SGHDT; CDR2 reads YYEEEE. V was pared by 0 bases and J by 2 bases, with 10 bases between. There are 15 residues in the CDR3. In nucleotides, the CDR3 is TGTGCCAGCAGCTTGGGACTAGTTGCCACAGATACGCAGTATTTT. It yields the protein CASSLGLVATDTQYF. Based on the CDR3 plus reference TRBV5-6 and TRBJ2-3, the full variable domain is DAGVTQSPTHLIKTRGQQVTLRCSPKSGHDTVSWYQQALGQGPQFIFQYYEEEERQRGNFPDRFSGHQFPNYSSELNVNALLLGDSALYLCASSLGLVATDTQYFGPGTRLTVL.

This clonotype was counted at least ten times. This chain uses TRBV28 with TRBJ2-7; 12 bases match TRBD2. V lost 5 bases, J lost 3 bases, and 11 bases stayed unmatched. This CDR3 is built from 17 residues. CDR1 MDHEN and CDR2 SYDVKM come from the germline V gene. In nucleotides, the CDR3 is TGTGCCAGCAGTCCGACTAGCGGGAGCGCTGTCGTCTACGAGCAGTACTTC. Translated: CASSPTSGSAVVYEQYF.

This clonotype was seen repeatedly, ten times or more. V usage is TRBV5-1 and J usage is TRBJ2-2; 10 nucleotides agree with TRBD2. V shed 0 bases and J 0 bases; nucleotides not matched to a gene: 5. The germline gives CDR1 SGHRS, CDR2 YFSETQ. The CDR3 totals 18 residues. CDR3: CASSLGGLAESNTGELFF. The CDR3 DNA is TGCGCCAGCAGCTTGGGTGGACTAGCGGAATCGAACACCGGGGAGCTGTTTTTT.

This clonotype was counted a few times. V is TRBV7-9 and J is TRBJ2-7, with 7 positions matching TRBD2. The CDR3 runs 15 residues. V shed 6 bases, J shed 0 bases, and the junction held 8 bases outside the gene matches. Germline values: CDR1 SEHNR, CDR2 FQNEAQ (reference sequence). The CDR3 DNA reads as TGTGCCAGCAGTCCGACTAGCAAAAGCTCCTACGAGCAGTACTTC. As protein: CASSPTSKSSYEQYF.

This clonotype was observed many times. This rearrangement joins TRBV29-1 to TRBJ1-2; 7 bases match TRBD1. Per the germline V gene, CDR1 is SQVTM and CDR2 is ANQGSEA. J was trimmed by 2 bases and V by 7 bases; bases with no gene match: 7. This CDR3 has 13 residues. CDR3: CSARDSENYGYTF. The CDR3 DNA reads TGCAGCGCACGGGACAGCGAGAACTATGGCTACACCTTC.

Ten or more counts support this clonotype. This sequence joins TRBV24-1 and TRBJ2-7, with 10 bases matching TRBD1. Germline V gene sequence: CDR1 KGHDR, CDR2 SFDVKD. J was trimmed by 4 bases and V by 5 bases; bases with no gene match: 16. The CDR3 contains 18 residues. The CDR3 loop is CATSGATGQGRGSYEQYF. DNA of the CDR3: TGTGCCACCAGTGGGGCTACGGGACAGGGGAGAGGATCGTACGAGCAGTACTTC.

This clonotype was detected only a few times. This CDR3 reads CASLRGAGSGQPQHF. CDR3 in DNA: TGTGCCAGCCTCCGGGGGGCCGGCTCAGGTCAGCCCCAGCATTTT. The chain uses TRBV12-3 or TRBV12-4 and TRBJ1-5; D might be TRBD1 (6 bases). V was pared by 8 bases and J by 6 bases, with 20 bases between. CDR3 size: 15 residues.

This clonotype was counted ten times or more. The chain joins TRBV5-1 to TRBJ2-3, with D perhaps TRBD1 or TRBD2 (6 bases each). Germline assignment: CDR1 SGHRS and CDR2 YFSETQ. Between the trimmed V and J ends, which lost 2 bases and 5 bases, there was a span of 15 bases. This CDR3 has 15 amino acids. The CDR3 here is CASSFSGGGEDTQYF. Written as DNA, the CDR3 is TGCGCCAGCAGCTTTTCCGGAGGGGGTGAAGATACGCAGTATTTT.

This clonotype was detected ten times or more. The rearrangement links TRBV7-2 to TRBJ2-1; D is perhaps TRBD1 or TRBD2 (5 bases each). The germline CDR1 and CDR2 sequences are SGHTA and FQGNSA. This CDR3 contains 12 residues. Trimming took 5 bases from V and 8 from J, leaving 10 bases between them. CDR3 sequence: CASSPQGDEQFF. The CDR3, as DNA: TGTGCCAGCAGCCCGCAGGGAGATGAGCAGTTCTTC.

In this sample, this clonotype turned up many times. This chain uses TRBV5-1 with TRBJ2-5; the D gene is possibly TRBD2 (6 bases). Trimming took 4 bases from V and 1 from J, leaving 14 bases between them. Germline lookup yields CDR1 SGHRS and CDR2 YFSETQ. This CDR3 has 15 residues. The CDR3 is CASSGGRNPQETQYF. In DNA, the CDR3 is TGCGCCAGCAGCGGAGGGCGGAACCCCCAAGAGACCCAGTACTTC.

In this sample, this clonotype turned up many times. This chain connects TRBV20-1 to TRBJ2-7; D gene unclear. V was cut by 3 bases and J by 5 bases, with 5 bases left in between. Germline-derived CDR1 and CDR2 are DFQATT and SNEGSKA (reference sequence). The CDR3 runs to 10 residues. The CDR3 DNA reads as TGCAGTGCTAGCTTGGACGAGCAGTACTTC. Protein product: CSASLDEQYF.